Below, one TCR beta chain is given with its context. This record belongs to a study of T cell changes during pregnancy in multiple sclerosis. From germline, CDR1 is MNHNS and CDR2 SASEGT. The CDR3 is 14 residues long. Trimming took off 6 bases at V and 6 bases at J, with 14 bases between the two ends. Method: immunoSEQ multiplex PCR; TCRdb's copy keeps in-frame clones and lacks some. The sample lists around 62,000 clones; 90% to 95% were seen once. The V gene is TRBV6-1, the J gene TRBJ2-2; tentative D call: TRBD2 (6 bases). Sequencing used CD4+ T cells from peripheral blood mononuclear cells, obtained in the first trimester of pregnancy. The receptor's source is a female donor with multiple sclerosis, enrolled in a pregnancy study. The CDR3: CASRGQEGAGELFF. The CDR3 DNA follows: TGTGCCAGCAGGGGCCAGGAGGGAGCCGGGGAGCTGTTTTTT.